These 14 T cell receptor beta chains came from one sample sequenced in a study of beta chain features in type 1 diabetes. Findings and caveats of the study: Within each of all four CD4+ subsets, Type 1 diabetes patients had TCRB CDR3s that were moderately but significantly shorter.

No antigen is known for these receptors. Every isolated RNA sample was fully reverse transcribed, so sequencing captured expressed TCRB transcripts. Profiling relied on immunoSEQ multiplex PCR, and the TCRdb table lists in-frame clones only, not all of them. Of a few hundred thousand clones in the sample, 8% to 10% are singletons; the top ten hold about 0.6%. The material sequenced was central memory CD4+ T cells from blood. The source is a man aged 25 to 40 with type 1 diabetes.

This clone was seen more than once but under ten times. The CDR3 loop reads CASSANTGNTIYF. The CDR3 DNA follows: TGTGCCAGCAGCGCCAATACGGGAAACACCATATATTTT. The chain carries TRBV9 and TRBJ1-3; D not certain. V dropped 3 bases and J dropped 4 bases, with 8 bases sitting between them. The germline V gene has CDR1 SGDLS and CDR2 YYNGEE. CDR3 length: 13 amino acids.

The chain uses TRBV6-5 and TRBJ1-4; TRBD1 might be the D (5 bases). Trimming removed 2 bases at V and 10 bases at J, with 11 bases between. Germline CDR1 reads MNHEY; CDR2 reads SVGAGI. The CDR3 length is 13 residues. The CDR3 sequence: CASSYSTGRKLFF. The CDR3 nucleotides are TGTGCCAGCAGTTACAGTACAGGAAGAAAACTGTTTTTT.

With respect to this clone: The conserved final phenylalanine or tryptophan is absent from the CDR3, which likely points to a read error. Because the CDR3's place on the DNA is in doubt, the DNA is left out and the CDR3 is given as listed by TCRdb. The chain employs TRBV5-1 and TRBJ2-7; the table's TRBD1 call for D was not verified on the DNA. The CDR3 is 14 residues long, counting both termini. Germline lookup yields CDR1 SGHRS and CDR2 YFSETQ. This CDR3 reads CASSLLLFRDRGRR.

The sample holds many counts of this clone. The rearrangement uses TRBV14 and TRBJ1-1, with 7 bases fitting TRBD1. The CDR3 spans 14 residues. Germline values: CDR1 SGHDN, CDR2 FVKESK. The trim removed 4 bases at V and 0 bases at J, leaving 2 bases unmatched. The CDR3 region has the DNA TGTGCCAGCAGCCCGGGACAGCTGAACACTGAAGCTTTCTTT. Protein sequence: CASSPGQLNTEAFF.

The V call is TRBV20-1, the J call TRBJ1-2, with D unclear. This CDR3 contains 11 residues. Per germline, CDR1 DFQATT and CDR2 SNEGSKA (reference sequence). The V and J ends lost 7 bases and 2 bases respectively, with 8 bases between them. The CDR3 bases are TGCAGTGGGGAACAGAACTATGGCTACACCTTC. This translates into CSGEQNYGYTF.

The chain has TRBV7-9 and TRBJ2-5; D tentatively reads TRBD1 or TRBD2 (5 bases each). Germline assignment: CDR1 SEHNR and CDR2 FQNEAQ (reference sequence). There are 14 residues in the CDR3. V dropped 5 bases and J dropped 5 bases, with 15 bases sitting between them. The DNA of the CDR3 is TGTGCCAGCAGCGGTGAGGGGTCGGGGGAGACCCAGTACTTC. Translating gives CASSGEGSGETQYF. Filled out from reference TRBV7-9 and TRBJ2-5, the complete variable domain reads DTGVSQNPRHKITKRGQNVTFRCDPISEHNRLYWYRQTLGQGPEFLTYFQNEAQLEKSRLLSDRFSAERPKGSFSTLEIQRTEQGDSAMYLCASSGEGSGETQYFGPGTRLLVL.

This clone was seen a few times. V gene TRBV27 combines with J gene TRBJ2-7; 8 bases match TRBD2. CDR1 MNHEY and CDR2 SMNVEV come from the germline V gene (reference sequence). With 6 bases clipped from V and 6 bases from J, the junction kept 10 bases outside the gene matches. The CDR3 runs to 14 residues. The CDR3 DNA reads TGTGCCAGCAGGCTAGCGGGTCGAGTTGGCGAGCAGTACTTC. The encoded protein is CASRLAGRVGEQYF.

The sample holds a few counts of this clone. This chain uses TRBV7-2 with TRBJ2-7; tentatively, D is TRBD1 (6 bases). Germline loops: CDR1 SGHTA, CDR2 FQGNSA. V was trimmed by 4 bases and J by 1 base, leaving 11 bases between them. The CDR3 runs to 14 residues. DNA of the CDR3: TGTGCCAGCAGCTATATCGGACAGTCCTACGAGCAGTACTTC. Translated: CASSYIGQSYEQYF.

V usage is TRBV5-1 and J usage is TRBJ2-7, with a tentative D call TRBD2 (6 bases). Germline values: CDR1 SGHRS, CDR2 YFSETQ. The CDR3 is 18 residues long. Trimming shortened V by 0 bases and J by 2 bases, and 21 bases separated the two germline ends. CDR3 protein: CASSLAGDSSKSPYEQYF. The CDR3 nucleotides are TGCGCCAGCAGCTTGGCGGGAGACAGCTCAAAAAGCCCCTACGAGCAGTACTTC.

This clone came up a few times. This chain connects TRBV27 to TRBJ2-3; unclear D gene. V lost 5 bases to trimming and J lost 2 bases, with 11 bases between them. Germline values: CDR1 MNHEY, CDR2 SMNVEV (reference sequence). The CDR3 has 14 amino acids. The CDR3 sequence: CASSARPNTDTQYF. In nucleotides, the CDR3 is TGTGCCAGCAGTGCACGCCCGAACACAGATACGCAGTATTTT.

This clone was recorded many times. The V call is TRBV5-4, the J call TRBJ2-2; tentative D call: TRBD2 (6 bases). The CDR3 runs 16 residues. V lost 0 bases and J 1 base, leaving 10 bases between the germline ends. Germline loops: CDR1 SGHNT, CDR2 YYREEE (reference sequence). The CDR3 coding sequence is TGTGCCAGCAGCTTGGGTGGGACTTTGAACACCGGGGAGCTGTTTTTT. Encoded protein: CASSLGGTLNTGELFF.

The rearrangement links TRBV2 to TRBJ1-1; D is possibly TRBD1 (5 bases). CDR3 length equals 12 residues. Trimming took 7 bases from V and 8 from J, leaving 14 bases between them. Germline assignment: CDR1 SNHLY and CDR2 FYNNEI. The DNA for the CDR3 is TGTGCCAGCACGAGGGGCACATCCGAAGCTTTCTTT. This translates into CASTRGTSEAFF.

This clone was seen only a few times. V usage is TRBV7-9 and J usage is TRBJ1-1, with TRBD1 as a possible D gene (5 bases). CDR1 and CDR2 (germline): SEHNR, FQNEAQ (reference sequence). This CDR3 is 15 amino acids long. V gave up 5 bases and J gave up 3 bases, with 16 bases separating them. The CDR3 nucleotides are TGTGCCAGCAGCCCCCTCACCGGGGGACACACTGAAGCTTTCTTT. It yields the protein CASSPLTGGHTEAFF.

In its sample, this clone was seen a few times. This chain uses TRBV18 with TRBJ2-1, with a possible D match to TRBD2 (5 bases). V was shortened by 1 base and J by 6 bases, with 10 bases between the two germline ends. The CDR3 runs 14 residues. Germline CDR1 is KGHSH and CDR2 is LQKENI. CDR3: CASSPLLASNEQFF. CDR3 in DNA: TGTGCCAGCTCACCACTTCTAGCCTCCAATGAGCAGTTCTTC. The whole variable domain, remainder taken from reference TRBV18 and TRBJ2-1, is NAGVMQNPRHLVRRRGQEARLRCSPMKGHSHVYWYRQLPEEGLKFMVYLQKENIIDESGMPKERFSAEFPKEGPSILRIQQVVRGDSAAYFCASSPLLASNEQFFGPGTRLTVL.